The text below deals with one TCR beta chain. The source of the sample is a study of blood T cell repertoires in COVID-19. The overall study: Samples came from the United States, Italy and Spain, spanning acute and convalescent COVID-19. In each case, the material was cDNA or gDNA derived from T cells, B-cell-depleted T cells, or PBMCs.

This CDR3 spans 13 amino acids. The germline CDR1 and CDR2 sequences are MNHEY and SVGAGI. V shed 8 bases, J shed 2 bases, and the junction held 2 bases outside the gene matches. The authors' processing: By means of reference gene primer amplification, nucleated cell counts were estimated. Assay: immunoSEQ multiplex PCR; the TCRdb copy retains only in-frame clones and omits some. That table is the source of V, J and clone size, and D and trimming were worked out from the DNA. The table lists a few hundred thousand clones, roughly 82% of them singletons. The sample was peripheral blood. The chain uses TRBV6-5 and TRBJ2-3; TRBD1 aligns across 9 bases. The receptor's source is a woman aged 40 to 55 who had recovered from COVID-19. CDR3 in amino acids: CASRDRDTDTQYF. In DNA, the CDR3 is TGTGCCAGCCGGGACAGGGACACAGATACGCAGTATTTT.